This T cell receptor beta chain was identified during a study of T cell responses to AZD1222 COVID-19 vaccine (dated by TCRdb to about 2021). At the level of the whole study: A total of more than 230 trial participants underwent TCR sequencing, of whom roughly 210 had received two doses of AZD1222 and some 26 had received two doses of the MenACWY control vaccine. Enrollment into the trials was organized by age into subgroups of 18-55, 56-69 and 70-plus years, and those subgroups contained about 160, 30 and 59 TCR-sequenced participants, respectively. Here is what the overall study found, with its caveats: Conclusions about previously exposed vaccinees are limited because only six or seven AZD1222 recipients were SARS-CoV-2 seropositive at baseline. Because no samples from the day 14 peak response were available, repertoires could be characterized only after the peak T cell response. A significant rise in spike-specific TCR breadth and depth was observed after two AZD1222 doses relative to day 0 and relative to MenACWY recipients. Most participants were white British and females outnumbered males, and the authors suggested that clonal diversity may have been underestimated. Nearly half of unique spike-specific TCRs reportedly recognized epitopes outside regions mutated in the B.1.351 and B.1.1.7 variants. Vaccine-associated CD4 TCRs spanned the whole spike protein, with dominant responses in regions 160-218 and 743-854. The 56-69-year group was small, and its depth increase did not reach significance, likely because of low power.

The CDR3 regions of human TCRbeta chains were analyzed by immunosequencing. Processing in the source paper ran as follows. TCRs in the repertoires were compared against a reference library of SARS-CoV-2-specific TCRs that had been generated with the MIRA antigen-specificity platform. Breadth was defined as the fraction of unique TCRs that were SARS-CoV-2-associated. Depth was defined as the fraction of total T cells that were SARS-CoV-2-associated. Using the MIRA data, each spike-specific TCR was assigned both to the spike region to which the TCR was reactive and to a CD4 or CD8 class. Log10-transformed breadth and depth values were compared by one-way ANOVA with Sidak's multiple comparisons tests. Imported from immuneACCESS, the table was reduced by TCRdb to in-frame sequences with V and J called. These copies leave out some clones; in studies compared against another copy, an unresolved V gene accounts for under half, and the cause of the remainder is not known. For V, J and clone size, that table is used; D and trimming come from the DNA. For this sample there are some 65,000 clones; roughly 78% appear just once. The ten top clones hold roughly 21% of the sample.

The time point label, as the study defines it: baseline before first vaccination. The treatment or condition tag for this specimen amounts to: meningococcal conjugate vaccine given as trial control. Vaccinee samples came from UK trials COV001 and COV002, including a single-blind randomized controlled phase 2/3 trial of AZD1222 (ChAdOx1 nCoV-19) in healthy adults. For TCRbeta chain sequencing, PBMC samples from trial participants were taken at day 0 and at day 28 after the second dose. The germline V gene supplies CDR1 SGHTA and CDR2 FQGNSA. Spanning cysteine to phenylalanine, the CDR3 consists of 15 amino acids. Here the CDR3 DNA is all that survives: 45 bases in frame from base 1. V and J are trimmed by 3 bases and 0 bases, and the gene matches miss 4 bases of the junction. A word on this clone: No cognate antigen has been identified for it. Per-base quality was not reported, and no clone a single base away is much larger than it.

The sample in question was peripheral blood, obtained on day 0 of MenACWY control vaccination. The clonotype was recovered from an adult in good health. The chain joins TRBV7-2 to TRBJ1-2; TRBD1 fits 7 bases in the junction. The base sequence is TGTGCCAGCAGCTTGGGAGGGACAGCTAACTATGGCTACACCTTC. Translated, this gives CASSLGGTANYGYTF.